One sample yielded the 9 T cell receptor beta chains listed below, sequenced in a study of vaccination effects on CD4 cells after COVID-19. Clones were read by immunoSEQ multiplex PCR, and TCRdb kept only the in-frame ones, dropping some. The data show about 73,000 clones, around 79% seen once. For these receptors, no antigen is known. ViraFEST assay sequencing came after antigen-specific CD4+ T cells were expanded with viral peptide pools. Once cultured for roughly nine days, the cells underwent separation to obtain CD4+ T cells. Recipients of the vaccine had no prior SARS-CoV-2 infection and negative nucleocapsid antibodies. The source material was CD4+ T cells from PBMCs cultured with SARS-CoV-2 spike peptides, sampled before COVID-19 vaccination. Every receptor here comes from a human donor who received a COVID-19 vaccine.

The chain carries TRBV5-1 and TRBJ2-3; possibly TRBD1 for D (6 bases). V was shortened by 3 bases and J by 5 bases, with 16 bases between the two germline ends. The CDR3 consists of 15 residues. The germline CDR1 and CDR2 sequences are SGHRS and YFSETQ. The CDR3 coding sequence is TGCGCCAGCAGCTGGCAGGGGAGATCCGAAGATACGCAGTATTTT. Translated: CASSWQGRSEDTQYF.

DNA for the CDR3: TGTGCCAGCAGCCCGGGTTTAGGCTACAATGAGCAGTTCTTC. This encodes CASSPGLGYNEQFF. The V gene is TRBV7-8, the J gene TRBJ2-1; D remains ambiguous. The germline V gene has CDR1 SGHVS and CDR2 FQNEAQ. The length of the CDR3 is 14 residues. V was cut by 5 bases and J by 3 bases, with 11 bases left in between.

The CDR3 DNA sequence: TGTGCCAGCAGTGAATATCTTAGCAATCAGCCCCAGCATTTT. Its protein product is CASSEYLSNQPQHF. The chain is built from TRBV25-1 and TRBJ1-5; unclear D gene. The CDR3 spans 14 residues. Trimming cost V 0 bases and J 0 bases, with 3 bases left between them. Germline V CDR1 and CDR2: MGHDK, SYGVNS.

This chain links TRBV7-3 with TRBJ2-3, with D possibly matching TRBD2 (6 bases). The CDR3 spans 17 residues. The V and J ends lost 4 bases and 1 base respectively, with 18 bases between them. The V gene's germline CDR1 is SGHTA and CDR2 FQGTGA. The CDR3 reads CASSSQPVGLGTDTQYF. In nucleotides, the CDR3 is TGTGCCAGCAGCTCACAACCCGTGGGACTTGGCACAGATACGCAGTATTTT.

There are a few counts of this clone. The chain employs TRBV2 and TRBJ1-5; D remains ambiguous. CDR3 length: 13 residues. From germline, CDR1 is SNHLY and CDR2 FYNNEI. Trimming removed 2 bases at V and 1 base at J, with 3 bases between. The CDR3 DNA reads TGTGCCAGCAGTGAACAGAGCAATCAGCCCCAGCATTTT. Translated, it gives CASSEQSNQPQHF.

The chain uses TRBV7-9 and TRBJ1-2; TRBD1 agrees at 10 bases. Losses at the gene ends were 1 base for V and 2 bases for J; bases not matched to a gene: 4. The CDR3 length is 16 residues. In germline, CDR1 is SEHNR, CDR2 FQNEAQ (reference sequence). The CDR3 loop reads CASSLGGTGANYGYTF. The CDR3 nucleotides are TGTGCCAGCAGCTTAGGAGGGACAGGGGCGAACTATGGCTACACCTTC.

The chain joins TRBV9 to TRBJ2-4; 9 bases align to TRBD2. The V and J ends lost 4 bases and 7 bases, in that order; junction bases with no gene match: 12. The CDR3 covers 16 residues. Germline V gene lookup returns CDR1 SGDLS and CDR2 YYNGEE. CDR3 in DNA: TGTGCCAGCAGCCCCTTGGGGCGGGGGGGCGATAACATTCAGTACTTC. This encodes CASSPLGRGGDNIQYF.

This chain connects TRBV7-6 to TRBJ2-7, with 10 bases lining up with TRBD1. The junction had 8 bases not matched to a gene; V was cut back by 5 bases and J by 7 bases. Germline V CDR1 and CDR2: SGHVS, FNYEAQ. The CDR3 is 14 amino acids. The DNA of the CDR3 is TGTGCCAGCAGCCTAGGGACAGGGGTGGGGGAGCAGTACGTC. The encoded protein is CASSLGTGVGEQYV.

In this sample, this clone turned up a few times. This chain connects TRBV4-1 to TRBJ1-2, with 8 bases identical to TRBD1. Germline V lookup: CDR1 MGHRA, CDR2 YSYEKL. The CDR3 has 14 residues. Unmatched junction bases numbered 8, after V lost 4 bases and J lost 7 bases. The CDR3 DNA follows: TGCGCCAGCAGCCCTCCTCAGGGGGCCGGTGGCTACACCTTC. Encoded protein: CASSPPQGAGGYTF.